A selection of T cell receptor beta chains follows, all from one sample in a study of PD-1 blockade in classical Hodgkin lymphoma. Sequenced by immunoSEQ multiplex PCR; TCRdb stores in-frame clones only, minus some. The sample shows 10,000 or so clones, more than 75% of them seen only once. The specimen comprised peripheral blood mononuclear cells (PBMCs), sampled before the second cycle of nivolumab. The receptors shown here come from a human donor with classical Hodgkin lymphoma. The CDR3 runs from the conserved cysteine through the conserved F or W. The D gene is left open where the match is weak. Some rows mark clone size as missing; the rest say once, few, many or name a class of expanded clone.

d_call: NA
clone_size: few
j_call: TRBJ1-1
v_call: TRBV14
cdr3_aa: CASSPTRTEAFF
cdr3_nt: TGTGCCAGCAGCCCTACTAGGACTGAAGCTTTCTTT

d_call: TRBD2
clone_size: NA
j_call: TRBJ2-1
v_call: TRBV19
cdr3_aa: CASGIGGRAYNEQFF
cdr3_nt: TGTGCCAGCGGCATTGGCGGGAGGGCCTACAATGAGCAGTTCTTC

d_call: NA
clone_size: NA
j_call: TRBJ2-2
v_call: TRBV6-1
cdr3_aa: CASSERRIGAGELFF
cdr3_nt: TGTGCCAGCAGTGAACGTCGGATTGGAGCCGGGGAGCTGTTTTTT

d_call: NA
clone_size: NA
j_call: TRBJ1-1
v_call: TRBV2
cdr3_aa: CASSRESGTEAFF
cdr3_nt: TGTGCCAGCAGTCGGGAATCGGGCACTGAAGCTTTCTTT

d_call: NA
clone_size: NA
j_call: TRBJ2-7
v_call: TRBV6-5
cdr3_aa: CASRDSSANYEQYF
cdr3_nt: TGTGCCAGCAGGGACTCTAGCGCAAACTACGAGCAGTACTTC

d_call: TRBD2
clone_size: NA
j_call: TRBJ2-7
v_call: TRBV18
cdr3_aa: CASSPGLAGGRGNEQYF
cdr3_nt: TGTGCCAGCTCACCCGGACTAGCGGGAGGGCGAGGAAACGAGCAGTACTTC

d_call: NA
clone_size: NA
j_call: TRBJ1-2
v_call: TRBV7-2
cdr3_aa: CASSLTGSYTF
cdr3_nt: TGTGCCAGCAGCTTAACAGGGAGCTACACCTTC

d_call: TRBD1
clone_size: few
j_call: TRBJ2-7
v_call: TRBV10-3
cdr3_aa: CAISDRDRVSYEQYF
cdr3_nt: TGTGCCATCAGTGATCGGGACAGGGTTTCCTACGAGCAGTACTTC

d_call: TRBD2
clone_size: NA
j_call: TRBJ2-3
v_call: TRBV4-2
cdr3_aa: CASSQTLAGDDTQYF
cdr3_nt: TGTGCCAGCAGCCAAACCCTAGCGGGAGACGATACGCAGTATTTT

d_call: TRBD1
clone_size: NA
j_call: TRBJ1-3
v_call: TRBV27
cdr3_aa: CASGQGPGNTIYF
cdr3_nt: TGTGCCAGCGGACAGGGTCCTGGAAACACCATATATTTT

d_call: TRBD2
clone_size: once
j_call: TRBJ2-3
v_call: TRBV15
cdr3_aa: CATSIAGGGDTQYF
cdr3_nt: TGTGCCACCAGTATAGCGGGTGGGGGGGATACGCAGTATTTT

d_call: NA
clone_size: few
j_call: TRBJ1-1
v_call: TRBV7-3
cdr3_aa: CASSWQDNTEAFF
cdr3_nt: TGTGCCAGCAGCTGGCAGGATAACACTGAAGCTTTCTTT

d_call: TRBD1
clone_size: NA
j_call: TRBJ2-1
v_call: TRBV13
cdr3_aa: CASSLTPLHTGGNEQFF
cdr3_nt: TGTGCCAGCAGCTTAACCCCCCTCCACACAGGGGGAAATGAGCAGTTCTTC

d_call: NA
clone_size: NA
j_call: TRBJ2-4
v_call: TRBV5-1
cdr3_aa: CASSSALQDRIINIQYF
cdr3_nt: TGCGCCAGCAGCTCGGCCCTACAAGACAGGATTATAAACATTCAGTACTTC

d_call: NA
clone_size: once
j_call: TRBJ1-4
v_call: TRBV18
cdr3_aa: CASSREMGWNEKLFF
cdr3_nt: TGTGCCAGCTCACGGGAAATGGGATGGAATGAAAAACTGTTTTTT

d_call: TRBD1
clone_size: NA
j_call: TRBJ2-2
v_call: TRBV11-3
cdr3_aa: CASSLGQGYTGELFF
cdr3_nt: TGTGCCAGCAGTCTTGGACAGGGTTACACCGGGGAGCTGTTTTTT

d_call: NA
clone_size: few
j_call: TRBJ2-3
v_call: TRBV9
cdr3_aa: CASSVGVGTDTQYF
cdr3_nt: TGTGCCAGCAGCGTAGGTGTGGGCACAGATACGCAGTATTTT

d_call: NA
clone_size: NA
j_call: TRBJ1-3
v_call: TRBV19
cdr3_aa: CASNPGRLGNTIYF
cdr3_nt: TGTGCCAGTAATCCGGGCCGCCTCGGAAACACCATATATTTT

d_call: TRBD1
clone_size: NA
j_call: TRBJ2-2
v_call: TRBV7-3
cdr3_aa: CASSITGQGTGELFF
cdr3_nt: TGTGCCAGCAGCATAACAGGACAGGGAACCGGGGAGCTGTTTTTT

d_call: NA
clone_size: NA
j_call: TRBJ2-7
v_call: TRBV6-6
cdr3_aa: CASSYAAGSYEQYF
cdr3_nt: TGTGCCAGCAGTTACGCGGCGGGAAGCTACGAGCAGTACTTC

d_call: NA
clone_size: NA
j_call: TRBJ1-2
v_call: TRBV28
cdr3_aa: CASTKEPHGYTF
cdr3_nt: TGTGCCAGCACCAAAGAACCCCATGGCTACACCTTC

d_call: NA
clone_size: NA
j_call: TRBJ2-1
v_call: TRBV9
cdr3_aa: CASSVLASSYNEQFF
cdr3_nt: TGTGCCAGCAGCGTACTAGCGAGCTCCTACAATGAGCAGTTCTTC

d_call: TRBD2
clone_size: NA
j_call: TRBJ2-1
v_call: TRBV27
cdr3_aa: CASSPGTSGYNEQFF
cdr3_nt: TGTGCCAGCAGCCCCGGGACTAGCGGATACAATGAGCAGTTCTTC

d_call: NA
clone_size: NA
j_call: TRBJ2-3
v_call: TRBV14
cdr3_aa: CASSRRRGEGDTQYF
cdr3_nt: TGTGCCAGCAGCCGTCGCAGGGGGGAGGGAGATACGCAGTATTTT

d_call: TRBD1
clone_size: NA
j_call: TRBJ2-3
v_call: TRBV28
cdr3_aa: CAAQGSTDTQYF
cdr3_nt: TGTGCCGCACAGGGGTCCACAGATACGCAGTATTTT

d_call: NA
clone_size: once
j_call: TRBJ1-1
v_call: TRBV30
cdr3_aa: CAWSVKENTEAFF
cdr3_nt: TGTGCCTGGAGTGTCAAGGAGAACACTGAAGCTTTCTTT

d_call: NA
clone_size: NA
j_call: TRBJ1-3
v_call: TRBV28
cdr3_aa: CASVRELSGNTIYF
cdr3_nt: TGTGCCAGCGTCCGGGAACTCTCTGGAAACACCATATATTTT

d_call: TRBD2
clone_size: NA
j_call: TRBJ2-7
v_call: TRBV7-6
cdr3_aa: CASSSGTSGRVEQYF
cdr3_nt: TGTGCCAGCAGCTCTGGGACTAGCGGGAGGGTGGAGCAGTACTTC

d_call: NA
clone_size: medium-sized
j_call: TRBJ1-1
v_call: TRBV2
cdr3_aa: CASSALEAFF
cdr3_nt: TGTGCCAGCAGTGCCCTTGAAGCTTTCTTT